This TCR beta chain was recovered during a study of blood T cell repertoires in COVID-19. Across the whole study: PBMCs, B-cell-depleted T cells, or T cells were the source of the cDNA or gDNA that made up the material.

Authors' methods: Estimation of nucleated cell counts relied on the amplification of reference gene primers. Produced via immunoSEQ multiplex PCR; TCRdb's table is partial and in-frame only. The D gene and trimming were derived from the DNA, and the V and J assignments and clone size from that table. The table has 200,000 to 250,000 clones, 65% to 90% seen once. This clone was counted once. The sample consisted of peripheral blood. The clonotype was recovered from a man aged 50-59 years with acute or convalescent COVID-19.

The CDR3 protein is CASSLVGGVETQYF. Here the CDR3 DNA reads TGCGCCAGCAGCTTGGTAGGGGGCGTTGAGACCCAGTACTTC. The J gene is TRBJ2-5, the V gene TRBV5-1, with 7 bases aligning to TRBD1. The V gene's germline CDR1 is SGHRS and CDR2 YFSETQ. CDR3 length: 14 residues. V was clipped by 0 bases and J by 5 bases; unmatched bases: 4. Together with reference TRBV5-1 and TRBJ2-5, the CDR3 gives the full variable domain: KAGVTQTPRYLIKTRGQQVTLSCSPISGHRSVSWYQQTPGQGLQFLFEYFSETQRNKGNFPGRFSGRQFSNSRSEMNVSTLELGDSALYLCASSLVGGVETQYFGPGTRLLVL.